This passage covers 25 T cell receptor beta chains from one sample sequenced in a study of blood T cell repertoires in COVID-19. Sequenced by immunoSEQ multiplex PCR; TCRdb stores in-frame clones only, minus some. The sample includes over 350,000 clones, 80% to 90% of them seen just once. The sequencing sample was made of peripheral blood. The receptors shown here come from a woman in her 30s with acute or convalescent COVID-19.

J is TRBJ1-1 and V is TRBV27, with a tentative D call TRBD1 (5 bases). The V gene's germline CDR1 is MNHEY and CDR2 SMNVEV (reference sequence). The ends were cut back, 0 bases at V and 10 bases at J, with 15 bases in the middle. This CDR3 comprises 14 residues. The CDR3 here is CASSLSIGGVGAFF. CDR3 coding DNA: TGTGCCAGCAGTTTATCGATCGGGGGTGTCGGAGCTTTCTTT.

The CDR3 bases are TGTGCCAGCAGCCACGGGGCGGGGGGGCCTGGAGAGCAGTACTTC. This codes for CASSHGAGGPGEQYF. The J gene is TRBJ2-7, the V gene TRBV3-1 (or the pseudogene TRBV3-2); 9 bases agree with TRBD2. The CDR3 runs 15 residues. Looked up from germline, CDR1 is LGHDT and CDR2 is YNNKEL (reference sequence). With 3 bases clipped from V and 7 bases from J, the junction kept 10 bases outside the gene matches.

This clone was seen a handful of times. This chain connects TRBV14 to TRBJ1-1, with D perhaps matching TRBD1 (6 bases). CDR1 SGHDN and CDR2 FVKESK come from the germline V gene. The V end was cut by 0 bases, the J end by 4 bases, with 15 bases between. This CDR3 spans 16 amino acids. The DNA of the CDR3 is TGTGCCAGCAGCCAAGATGGGGGCAGGGGCGTCACTGAAGCTTTCTTT. Translating it yields CASSQDGGRGVTEAFF.

The chain recombines TRBV11-2 with TRBJ2-2, with D perhaps TRBD2 (5 bases). V was pared by 5 bases and J by 6 bases, with 19 bases between. The V gene's germline CDR1 is SGHAT and CDR2 FQNNGV. This CDR3 has 16 residues. DNA for the CDR3: TGTGCCAGCAGCCCGGGGTCGATCGGAGGCCCCGGGGAGCTGTTTTTT. Encoded protein: CASSPGSIGGPGELFF.

This chain uses TRBV6-5 with TRBJ1-1, with D maybe TRBD1 (6 bases). The CDR3 is 14 amino acids. Trimming pared 2 bases from V and 6 bases from J, leaving 13 bases between. The germline CDR1 and CDR2 sequences are MNHEY and SVGAGI. CDR3 nucleotide sequence: TGTGCCAGCAGTTACGAGCTGGGGGCGGCTGAAGCTTTCTTT. Encoded protein: CASSYELGAAEAFF.

The genes are TRBV12-3 or TRBV12-4 and TRBJ1-2, with D possibly being TRBD1 (5 bases). V was clipped by 4 bases and J by 8 bases, with 14 bases between them. This CDR3 spans 13 amino acids. This CDR3 is CASSWRPGHGYTF. Here the CDR3 DNA reads TGTGCCAGCAGTTGGCGGCCAGGGCACGGCTACACCTTC.

Here the CDR3 reads CAWSPRDRGPGEQYF. CDR3 nucleotide sequence: TGTGCCTGGAGTCCCCGGGACAGGGGGCCGGGGGAGCAGTACTTC. V and J are TRBV30 and TRBJ2-7; 12 bases match TRBD1. The CDR3 extends over 15 amino acids. Trimming removed 2 bases from V and 7 bases from J; junction bases left unmatched: 9. Germline assignment: CDR1 GTSNPN and CDR2 SVGIG (reference sequence). The full variable domain, rest sourced from reference TRBV30 and TRBJ2-7, is SQTIHQWPATLVQPVGSPLSLECTVEGTSNPNLYWYRQAAGRGLQLLFYSVGIGQISSEVPQNLSASRPQDRQFILSSKKLLLSDSGFYLCAWSPRDRGPGEQYFGPGTRLTVT.

The genes are TRBV5-1 and TRBJ2-3, with 7 bases lining up with TRBD2. V was clipped by 6 bases and J by 0 bases; unmatched bases: 7. CDR1 and CDR2 (germline): SGHRS, YFSETQ. This CDR3 is built from 15 residues. The CDR3 DNA is TGCGCCAGCAAAAAGGGCGGGGGTAGCACAGATACGCAGTATTTT. Its protein is CASKKGGGSTDTQYF.

This clone was counted once. The V call is TRBV3-1 (or the pseudogene TRBV3-2), the J call TRBJ1-1; D gene unclear. Germline V gives CDR1 LGHDT, CDR2 YNNKEL (reference sequence). The V gene lost 1 base and the J gene lost 6 bases, with 9 bases spanning the gap. The CDR3 loop spans 13 amino acids. The CDR3 spells CASSQVVPAEAFF. The DNA for the CDR3 is TGTGCCAGCAGCCAAGTTGTCCCTGCTGAAGCTTTCTTT.

Only a few counts were recorded for this clone. The chain joins TRBV2 to TRBJ1-5; D remains unclear. The CDR3 covers 15 residues. The V end was cut by 1 base, the J end by 0 bases, with 7 bases between. CDR1 SNHLY and CDR2 FYNNEI come from the germline V gene. The CDR3 DNA follows: TGTGCCAGCAGTGAAGACGGGTATAGCAATCAGCCCCAGCATTTT. Its protein product is CASSEDGYSNQPQHF.

The J gene is TRBJ2-7, the V gene TRBV29-1; tentative D call: TRBD1 (5 bases). The CDR3 is 13 amino acids. Trimming removed 7 bases at V and 4 bases at J, with 17 bases between. Germline V gene sequence: CDR1 SQVTM, CDR2 ANQGSEA. For the CDR3, the DNA is TGCAGCGGTGTCGGTGCAGGGAATTACGAGCAGTACTTC. The encoded protein is CSGVGAGNYEQYF.

The J gene is TRBJ1-1, the V gene TRBV18, with 7 bases aligning to TRBD1. With V trimmed by 2 bases and J by 1 base, 19 bases remained unmatched. Germline V gene data show CDR1 as KGHSH and CDR2 as LQKENI. The CDR3 length is 20 residues. The CDR3 sequence: CASSPFGRRVGTAGNTEAFF. DNA for the CDR3: TGTGCCAGCTCACCATTCGGTCGCCGCGTCGGGACAGCCGGGAACACTGAAGCTTTCTTT.

The CDR3, as DNA: TGTGCCACCGGGGGGTTGGGTGAAAAACTGTTTTTT. Translation: CATGGLGEKLFF. This chain links TRBV19 with TRBJ1-4; D perhaps matches TRBD1 (5 bases). Germline values: CDR1 LNHDA, CDR2 SQIVND (reference sequence). The CDR3 runs 12 residues. Trimming removed 10 bases from V and 7 bases from J, with 13 bases in between. Based on the CDR3 plus reference TRBV19 and TRBJ1-4, the full variable domain is DGGITQSPKYLFRKEGQNVTLSCEQNLNHDAMYWYRQDPGQGLRLIYYSQIVNDFQKGDIAEGYSVSREKKESFPLTVTSAQKNPTAFYLCATGGLGEKLFFGSGTQLSVL.

V is TRBV5-6 and J is TRBJ1-1, with 7 bases aligning to TRBD1. With 4 bases clipped from V and 1 base from J, the junction kept 4 bases outside the gene matches. Germline V lookup: CDR1 SGHDT, CDR2 YYEEEE. The CDR3 loop spans 14 amino acids. In DNA, the CDR3 is TGTGCCAGCAGCCAGGGACAGCCGAACACTGAAGCTTTCTTT. As protein: CASSQGQPNTEAFF.

J is TRBJ2-5 and V is TRBV14; 12 bases line up with TRBD2. V lost 4 bases and J lost 5; bases outside the gene matches: 8. Germline V lookup: CDR1 SGHDN, CDR2 FVKESK. The CDR3 extends over 16 amino acids. CDR3 bases: TGTGCCAGCAGCCCCAATCTAGCGGGGGGGCTGGAGACCCAGTACTTC. It encodes CASSPNLAGGLETQYF.

A remark on this clone: Additional DNA sequences in this sample encode the identical CDR3. The chain recombines TRBV18 with TRBJ2-7; tentatively, D is TRBD1 (5 bases). V shed 0 bases and J shed 3 bases, with 9 bases lying between them. The CDR3 length is 14 residues. Germline-derived CDR1 and CDR2 are KGHSH and LQKENI. The CDR3 reads CASSPPGQGYEQYF. The CDR3, as DNA: TGTGCCAGCTCACCACCTGGACAAGGCTACGAGCAGTACTTC.

V and J are TRBV5-6 and TRBJ1-2; 9 bases align to TRBD1. This CDR3 has 15 amino acids. Germline CDR1 is SGHDT and CDR2 is YYEEEE. V lost 3 bases to trimming and J lost 5 bases; unmatched junction nucleotides: 8. CDR3 nucleotides: TGTGCCAGCAGCTCGGGTGCGGGGACAGGGTATGGCTACACCTTC. It specifies CASSSGAGTGYGYTF.

The J gene is TRBJ2-2, the V gene TRBV10-3; D is perhaps TRBD2 (5 bases). The V and J ends lost 4 bases and 4 bases respectively, with 10 bases between them. The CDR3 covers 14 residues. Germline CDR1 and CDR2: ENHRY and SYGVKD. CDR3 DNA sequence: TGTGCCATCAGTGCCGGGGTCAGCACCGGGGAGCTGTTTTTT. Its protein product is CAISAGVSTGELFF.

The chain uses TRBV11-1 and TRBJ2-7; 9 bases map to TRBD1. The V and J ends lost 5 bases and 5 bases, in that order; junction bases with no gene match: 1. The CDR3 length is 12 residues. Germline assignment: CDR1 SGHAT and CDR2 FQDESV (reference sequence). CDR3 region: CASSRDRDEQYF. In DNA form, the CDR3 reads TGTGCCAGCAGCAGGGACAGGGACGAGCAGTACTTC. Full variable domain (remainder filled in from reference TRBV11-1 and TRBJ2-7): EAEVAQSPRYKITEKSQAVAFWCDPISGHATLYWYRQILGQGPELLVQFQDESVVDDSQLPKDRFSAERLKGVDSTLKIQPAELGDSAMYLCASSRDRDEQYFGPGTRLTVT.

This chain connects TRBV21-1 to TRBJ2-5; the DNA was not used to check the table's D call, TRBD1. TRBV21-1 is described as a pseudogene. This CDR3 is built from 15 residues. The CDR3 sequence: CASSKPGHTQETQYF. The CDR3, as DNA: TGTGCCAGCAGCAAACCGGGACACACTCAAGAGACCCAGTACTTC.

The V gene is TRBV13, the J gene TRBJ1-2; no definite D call. From germline, CDR1 is PRHDT and CDR2 FYEKMQ (reference sequence). CDR3 length: 15 residues. Trimming cost V 6 bases and J 4 bases, with 18 bases left between them. The CDR3 reads CASSLRGSRFYGYTF. CDR3 nucleotide sequence: TGTGCCAGCAGTCTCAGAGGATCAAGATTCTATGGCTACACCTTC. Using reference TRBV13 and TRBJ1-2 for the parts outside the CDR3, the full variable domain is AAGVIQSPRHLIKEKRETATLKCYPIPRHDTVYWYQQGPGQDPQFLISFYEKMQSDKGSIPDRFSAQQFSDYHSELNMSSLELGDSALYFCASSLRGSRFYGYTFGSGTRLTVV.

The chain couples TRBV5-5 to TRBJ2-3; D is perhaps TRBD2 (6 bases). V dropped 2 bases and J dropped 3 bases, with 13 bases sitting between them. Germline CDR1 and CDR2: SGHKS and YYEKEE (reference sequence). The CDR3 totals 15 residues. Here the CDR3 reads CASSFVRGRTDTQYF. In DNA form, the CDR3 reads TGTGCCAGCAGCTTCGTCCGGGGGAGGACAGATACGCAGTATTTT.

About this clone: At the DNA level, this CDR3 is encoded by other sequences in the same sample as well. This sequence joins TRBV5-1 and TRBJ1-6, with D perhaps matching TRBD1 (5 bases). CDR1 is SGHRS, CDR2 YFSETQ, per germline. The length of the CDR3 is 15 residues. Trimming stripped 4 bases from V and 4 bases from J, with 12 bases between. In DNA, the CDR3 is TGCGCCAGCAGCCTCGACAGCCTTTATAATTCACCCCTCCACTTT. It translates to CASSLDSLYNSPLHF.

This clone was counted only a few times. V and J are TRBV5-1 and TRBJ2-7; 7 nucleotides align to TRBD1. Germline lookup yields CDR1 SGHRS and CDR2 YFSETQ. This CDR3 is 14 amino acids long. V lost 0 bases, J lost 5 bases, and 5 bases stayed unmatched. The CDR3 DNA is TGCGCCAGCAGCTTGGGACAGGGTCTCGACGAGCAGTACTTC. It is translated as CASSLGQGLDEQYF.

This sequence joins TRBV24-1 and TRBJ2-1; 11 positions match TRBD2. The V gene end was trimmed by 7 bases and the J gene end by 8 bases; junction bases not matched to a gene: 9. The length of the CDR3 is 15 residues. From germline, CDR1 is KGHDR and CDR2 SFDVKD. CDR3 protein: CATSDIAGGLDEQFF. The CDR3 bases are TGTGCCACCAGCGACATAGCGGGGGGGCTTGATGAGCAGTTCTTC.